The sequence of this TCR beta chain was determined in a study of radiotherapy plus CTLA-4 blockade in lung cancer. General study findings and limits: Response was reportedly best predicted by early blood T cell clone dynamics, with interferon-beta.

The CDR3 length is 15 residues. The junction had 8 bases not matched to a gene; V was cut back by 6 bases and J by 1 base. Germline CDR1 is PRHDT and CDR2 is FYEKMQ (reference sequence). This table comes from immunoSEQ multiplex PCR, and its TCRdb copy is limited to in-frame clones, with some not included. The sample yields about 56,000 clones, 65% to 80% seen once. Focal radiation plus CTLA-4 blockade with ipilimumab was administered to patients who had chemo-refractory metastatic non-small-cell lung cancer. Details on this clone: Its antigen is still unknown.

The chain is built from TRBV13 and TRBJ2-5, with 7 bases fitting TRBD1. The material was peripheral blood, obtained from a patient treated with radiotherapy plus ipilimumab. The receptor comes from a human donor with non-small cell lung cancer who had a complete response to radiotherapy plus ipilimumab. CDR3 in DNA: TGTGCCAGCAGTTTCCAGGGGGAGATCCAAGAGACCCAGTACTTC. It translates to CASSFQGEIQETQYF.